The 10 T cell receptor beta chains in this list originate from one sample, sequenced in a study of metastatic and nonmetastatic thyroid tumors. With MiXCR, TCRdb reprocessed the PCR reads. The data hold approximately 7,000 clones, with 15% to 20% observed a single time. Thyroid surgery was preceded by no treatment in any patient. The material sequenced was adjacent normal tissue. These receptors all come from a male donor with papillary thyroid cancer or a benign thyroid nodule (not recorded which). Some clones in this sample may be carry-over from other donors' samples.

This clone was picked up a small number of times. CDR3 in DNA: TGTGCCAGCAGCTTGGGACAGTTGAACACTGAAGCTTTCTTT. It yields the protein CASSLGQLNTEAFF. The rearrangement links TRBV7-3 to TRBJ1-1; the match to TRBD1 covers 7 bases. CDR3 length equals 14 residues. Trimming at V came to 3 bases and at J to 0 bases, leaving 1 base not matched to a gene. Germline V CDR1 and CDR2: SGHTA, FQGTGA.

The chain employs TRBV5-8 and TRBJ1-1, with D uncertain. The CDR3 contains 15 residues. The germline V gene encodes CDR1 SGHTS and CDR2 YDEGEE. Trimming removed 1 base from V and 1 base from J, with 11 bases in between. In DNA, the CDR3 is TGTGCCAGCAGCTTGTATTTAGGCGGGAACACTGAAGCTTTCTTT. Its translation is CASSLYLGGNTEAFF.

In this sample, this clone turned up many times. The V call is TRBV6-1, the J call TRBJ2-7; a possible D gene is TRBD1 (5 bases). The CDR3 covers 13 residues. Trimming shortened V by 3 bases and J by 3 bases, and 9 bases separated the two germline ends. Looked up from germline, CDR1 is MNHNS and CDR2 is SASEGT. The CDR3 coding sequence is TGTGCCAGCAGTGATCGAGACAGCTACGAGCAGTACTTC. Protein sequence: CASSDRDSYEQYF.

This clone has only a few counts. The rearrangement joins TRBV6-6 to TRBJ2-7; tentative D call: TRBD2 (6 bases). CDR1 is MNHNY, CDR2 SVGAGI, per germline (reference sequence). Trimming took off 2 bases at V and 3 bases at J, with 14 bases between the two ends. This CDR3 is built from 15 residues. The CDR3 loop reads CASSYRRERYYEQYF. CDR3 nucleotides: TGTGCCAGCAGTTACCGGAGGGAGCGATACTACGAGCAGTACTTC.

This clone turned up a few times. The chain recombines TRBV4-2 with TRBJ2-2; weak D call: TRBD2 (7 bases). The CDR3 contains 18 residues. V was shortened by 0 bases and J by 4 bases, with 18 bases between the two germline ends. Looked up from germline, CDR1 is LGHNA and CDR2 is YNFKEQ. The DNA of the CDR3 is TGTGCCAGCAGCCAAGATTGGCTAGCGGTAGGGGGCACCGGGGAGCTGTTTTTT. Protein sequence: CASSQDWLAVGGTGELFF.

This clone is labeled as hyperexpanded. A junction end diverges from the germline sequence, so it may reflect a read error. The chain recombines TRBV28 with TRBJ2-1, with TRBD1 matching over 9 bases. This CDR3 spans 15 amino acids. The V gene's germline CDR1 is MDHEN and CDR2 SYDVKM. As DNA, the CDR3 is TGTGCCAGCGGTTTACAGGGGGCAACCTACAATGAGCAGTTCTTC. It translates to CASGLQGATYNEQFF.

The table lists this clone with many counts. This chain connects TRBV5-1 to TRBJ1-3; no clear D. V was trimmed by 4 bases and J by 4 bases, leaving 12 bases between them. Germline V gene lookup returns CDR1 SGHRS and CDR2 YFSETQ. The CDR3 has 14 amino acids. CDR3 in DNA: TGCGCCAGCAGCCCCCTTATTCTGGGAAACACCATATATTTT. This codes for CASSPLILGNTIYF.

The chain recombines TRBV20-1 with TRBJ2-3; D is undetermined. Looked up from germline, CDR1 is DFQATT and CDR2 is SNEGSKA (reference sequence). Trimming cost V 4 bases and J 4 bases, with 6 bases left between them. The CDR3 is made up of 11 amino acids. For the CDR3, the DNA is TGCAGTGCTAAGAGACCAGATACGCAGTATTTT. It yields the protein CSAKRPDTQYF.

By proportion, this clone is medium-sized. The J gene is TRBJ1-5, the V gene TRBV6-1, with a tentative D call TRBD1 (5 bases). Germline CDR1 is MNHNS and CDR2 is SASEGT. V was shortened by 2 bases and J by 10 bases, with 12 bases between the two germline ends. This CDR3 region has 13 residues. The CDR3: CASSELRGSPQHF. DNA of the CDR3: TGTGCCAGCAGTGAACTGAGGGGATCACCCCAGCATTTT.

The chain recombines TRBV19 with TRBJ2-5; D might be TRBD1 (6 bases). The CDR3 totals 11 residues. Germline CDR1 and CDR2: LNHDA and SQIVND (reference sequence). V gave up 11 bases and J gave up 2 bases, with 9 bases separating them. Here the CDR3 reads CAGGQQETQYF. In DNA, the CDR3 is TGTGCCGGTGGACAGCAAGAGACCCAGTACTTC. Filled out from reference TRBV19 and TRBJ2-5, the complete variable domain reads DGGITQSPKYLFRKEGQNVTLSCEQNLNHDAMYWYRQDPGQGLRLIYYSQIVNDFQKGDIAEGYSVSREKKESFPLTVTSAQKNPTAFYLCAGGQQETQYFGPGTRLLVL.